The 5 T cell receptor beta chains below were found in one sample sequenced in a study of cytotoxic CD8 clonotypes in ibrutinib-treated CLL. TCRdb's copy holds only in-frame clones and misses some; the assay was immunoSEQ multiplex PCR. The sample yields 50,000 to 70,000 clones, roughly 49% seen once. Here the sequenced sample was PBMCs, taken at disease progression, from a patient treated with ibrutinib. Every receptor here comes from a human donor with chronic lymphocytic leukemia.

The rearrangement links TRBV6-5 to TRBJ2-7; TRBD2 agrees at 9 bases. CDR1 is MNHEY and CDR2 is SVGAGI in the germline V gene. Trimming cost V 5 bases and J 1 base; bases outside gene matches: 6. The CDR3 has 15 residues. This CDR3 reads CASSRLAVRSYEQYF. DNA for the CDR3: TGTGCCAGCAGTAGACTAGCGGTACGTTCCTACGAGCAGTACTTC.

The J gene is TRBJ1-4, the V gene TRBV7-2; 7 bases align to TRBD1. V dropped 6 bases and J dropped 2; count of bases not matched to a gene: 3. CDR1 and CDR2 (germline): SGHTA, FQGNSA. CDR3 length: 14 residues. The CDR3: CASRPGGTNEKLFF. The CDR3 DNA follows: TGTGCCAGCAGGCCAGGGGGGACTAATGAAAAACTGTTTTTT.

The rearrangement links TRBV11-2 to TRBJ1-5; D might be TRBD1 (5 bases). CDR1 is SGHAT and CDR2 is FQNNGV in the germline V gene. The CDR3 is 15 residues long. Trimming took 0 bases from V and 3 from J, leaving 9 bases between them. The CDR3 protein is CASSLESGLNQPQHF. For the CDR3, the DNA is TGTGCCAGCAGCTTAGAGTCAGGGCTCAATCAGCCCCAGCATTTT.

This clone was seen a single time. This chain joins TRBV30 and TRBJ2-3, with a possible D match to TRBD1 (5 bases). V dropped 2 bases and J dropped 2 bases, with 11 bases sitting between them. Germline CDR1 GTSNPN, CDR2 SVGIG (reference sequence). This CDR3 contains 14 residues. The CDR3 spells CAWSPGPLTDTQYF. CDR3 bases: TGTGCCTGGAGTCCAGGGCCTCTCACAGATACGCAGTATTTT.

J is TRBJ1-2 and V is TRBV25-1; the D gene is possibly TRBD1 (6 bases). This CDR3 comprises 14 residues. The germline CDR1 and CDR2 sequences are MGHDK and SYGVNS. The V gene lost 2 bases and the J gene lost 4 bases, with 11 bases spanning the gap. The CDR3 sequence is CASSEPTGTYGYTF. In DNA form, the CDR3 reads TGTGCCAGCAGTGAACCCACAGGGACCTATGGCTACACCTTC.